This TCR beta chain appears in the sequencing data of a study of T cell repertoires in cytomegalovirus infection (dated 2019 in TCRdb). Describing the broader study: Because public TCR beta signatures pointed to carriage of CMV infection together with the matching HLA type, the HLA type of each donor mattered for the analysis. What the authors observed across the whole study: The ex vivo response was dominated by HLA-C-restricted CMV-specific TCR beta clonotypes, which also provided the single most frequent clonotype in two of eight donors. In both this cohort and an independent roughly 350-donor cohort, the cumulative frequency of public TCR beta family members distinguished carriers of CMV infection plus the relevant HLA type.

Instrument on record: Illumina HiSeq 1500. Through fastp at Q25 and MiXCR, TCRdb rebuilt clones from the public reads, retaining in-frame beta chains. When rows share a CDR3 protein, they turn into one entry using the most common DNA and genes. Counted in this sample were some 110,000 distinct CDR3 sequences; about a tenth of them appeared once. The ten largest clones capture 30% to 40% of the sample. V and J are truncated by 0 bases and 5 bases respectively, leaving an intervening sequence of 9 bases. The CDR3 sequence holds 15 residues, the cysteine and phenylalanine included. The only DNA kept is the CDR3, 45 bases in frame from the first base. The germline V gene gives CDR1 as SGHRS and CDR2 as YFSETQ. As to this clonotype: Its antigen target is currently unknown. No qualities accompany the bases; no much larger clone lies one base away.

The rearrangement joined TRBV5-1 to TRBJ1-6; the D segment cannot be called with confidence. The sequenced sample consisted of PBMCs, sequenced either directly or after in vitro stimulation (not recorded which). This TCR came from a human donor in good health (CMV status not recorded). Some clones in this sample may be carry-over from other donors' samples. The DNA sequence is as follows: TGCGCCAGCAGCTTGGACGGGCTCAATAATTCACCCCTCCACTTT. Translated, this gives CASSLDGLNNSPLHF.